Listed below are T cell receptor beta chains from one sample, sequenced in a study of OX40 agonist ivuxolimab in advanced cancers. Assay used: immunoSEQ multiplex PCR; TCRdb lists only in-frame clones, some missing. The table lists about 13,000 clones, 65% to 85% of them singletons. The sequences come from CD4+ or CD8+ T cells sorted from blood, collected in a trial of the OX40 agonist ivuxolimab. The source is an adult with an advanced solid tumor such as melanoma, head and neck, liver or kidney cancer. CDR3s include the opening cysteine and the closing phenylalanine or tryptophan. D genes are given only for firm matches. Clone sizes are given selectively: once, few, many, or a class where the clone is expanded.

clone size,CDR3 length,D gene,J gene,V gene,CDR3 protein,CDR3 DNA
NA,15,NA,TRBJ2-3,TRBV9,CASSVSGLHADTQYF,TGTGCCAGCAGCGTGTCGGGACTCCATGCAGATACGCAGTATTTT
NA,15,NA,TRBJ2-7,TRBV5-5,CASSGPSGPLPEQYF,TGTGCCAGCAGCGGACCCTCGGGACCGCTACCCGAGCAGTACTTC
NA,13,TRBD2,TRBJ2-1,TRBV6-7,CASPGLAADEQFF,TGTGCCAGCCCGGGACTAGCGGCCGATGAGCAGTTCTTC
NA,13,NA,TRBJ2-7,TRBV19,CASSFRDAYEQYF,TGTGCCAGTAGTTTCCGGGACGCCTACGAGCAGTACTTC
NA,14,TRBD2,TRBJ2-7,TRBV5-6,CASSLTAGYGEQYF,TGTGCCAGCAGCCTGACAGCGGGGTATGGGGAGCAGTACTTC
large,13,NA,TRBJ2-7,TRBV27,CASSPGLSYEQYF,TGTGCCAGCAGTCCCGGACTCAGCTACGAGCAGTACTTC
NA,15,TRBD2,TRBJ2-1,TRBV7-9,CASSLGLAGGDEQFF,TGTGCCAGCAGCTTAGGTCTAGCGGGAGGCGATGAGCAGTTCTTC
NA,14,NA,TRBJ2-7,TRBV29-1,CSVEGRGPTYEQYF,TGCAGCGTTGAGGGCAGGGGCCCAACCTACGAGCAGTACTTC
NA,14,NA,TRBJ2-3,TRBV7-2,CASSPIGGTDTQYF,TGTGCCAGCAGCCCCATCGGCGGCACAGATACGCAGTATTTT
NA,13,TRBD1,TRBJ1-5,TRBV28,CASGDRGEPAPAF,TGTGCCAGCGGGGACAGGGGTGAGCCAGCCCCAGCATTT
few,14,NA,TRBJ2-7,TRBV7-1,CASSLVGDLYEQYF,TGTGCCAGCAGCTTAGTGGGGGATCTCTACGAGCAGTACTTC
NA,13,NA,TRBJ2-7,TRBV5-3,CASSEGDNYEQYF,TGTGCCAGCAGCGAAGGGGACAACTACGAGCAGTACTTC
NA,13,NA,TRBJ2-1,TRBV5-4,CASSRDVSNEQFF,TGTGCCAGCAGCCGGGACGTCTCAAATGAGCAGTTCTTC